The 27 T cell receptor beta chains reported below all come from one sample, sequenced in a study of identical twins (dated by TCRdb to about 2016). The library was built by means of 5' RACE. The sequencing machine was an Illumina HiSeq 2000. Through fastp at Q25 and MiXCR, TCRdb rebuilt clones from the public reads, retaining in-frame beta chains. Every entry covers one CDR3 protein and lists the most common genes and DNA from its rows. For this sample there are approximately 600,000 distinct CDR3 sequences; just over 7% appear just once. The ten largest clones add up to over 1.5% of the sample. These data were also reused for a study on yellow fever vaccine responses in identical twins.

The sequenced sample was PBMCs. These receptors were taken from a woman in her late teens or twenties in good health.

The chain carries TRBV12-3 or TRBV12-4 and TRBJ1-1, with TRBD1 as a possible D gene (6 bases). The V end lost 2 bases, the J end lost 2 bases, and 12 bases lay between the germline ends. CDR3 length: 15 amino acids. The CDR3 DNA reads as TGTGCCAGCAGTTTATCGGACAGACTAAACACTGAAGCTTTCTTT. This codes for CASSLSDRLNTEAFF.

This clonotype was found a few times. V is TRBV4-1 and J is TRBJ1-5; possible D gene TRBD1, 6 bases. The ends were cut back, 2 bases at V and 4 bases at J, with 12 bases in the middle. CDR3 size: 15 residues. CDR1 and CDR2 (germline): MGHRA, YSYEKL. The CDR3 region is CASSQQGQTNQPQHF. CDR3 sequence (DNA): TGCGCCAGCAGCCAACAGGGGCAGACGAATCAGCCCCAGCATTTT.

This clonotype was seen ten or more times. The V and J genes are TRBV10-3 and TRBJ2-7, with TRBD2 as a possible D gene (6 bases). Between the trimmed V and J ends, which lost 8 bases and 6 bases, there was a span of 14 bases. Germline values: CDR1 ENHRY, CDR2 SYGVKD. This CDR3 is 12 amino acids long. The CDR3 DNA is TGTGCCATCGATAGCGGATCTGGCGAGCAGTACGTC. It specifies CAIDSGSGEQYV.

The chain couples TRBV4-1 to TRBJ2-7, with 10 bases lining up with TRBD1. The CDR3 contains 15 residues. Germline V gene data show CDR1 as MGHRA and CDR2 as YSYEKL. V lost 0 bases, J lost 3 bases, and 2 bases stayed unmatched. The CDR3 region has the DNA TGCGCCAGCAGCCAAGAAGGGACAGGGGACTACGAGCAGTACTTC. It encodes CASSQEGTGDYEQYF.

CDR3 nucleotide sequence: TGTGCCAGCAGCCATTTACAGGGACCCGGGGAGCTGTTTTTT. Amino acids: CASSHLQGPGELFF. V is TRBV3-1 and J is TRBJ2-2; maybe TRBD1 (6 bases). Germline-derived CDR1 and CDR2 are LGHDT and YNNKEL (reference sequence). The CDR3 has 14 amino acids. Trimming took off 3 bases at V and 6 bases at J, with 11 bases between the two ends.

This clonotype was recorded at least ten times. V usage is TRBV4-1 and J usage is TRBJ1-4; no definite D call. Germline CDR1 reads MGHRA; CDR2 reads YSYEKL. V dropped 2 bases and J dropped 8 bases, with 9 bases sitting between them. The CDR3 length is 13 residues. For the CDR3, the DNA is TGCGCCAGCAGCCAACCCCTTGGAGAAAAACTGTTTTTT. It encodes CASSQPLGEKLFF.

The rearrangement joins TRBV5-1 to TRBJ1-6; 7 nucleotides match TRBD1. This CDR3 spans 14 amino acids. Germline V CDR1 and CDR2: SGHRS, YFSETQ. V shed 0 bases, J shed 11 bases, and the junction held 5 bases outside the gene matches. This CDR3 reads CASSLVPGGTPLHF. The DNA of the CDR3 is TGCGCCAGCAGCTTGGTTCCAGGGGGGACACCCCTCCACTTT.

The CDR3 here is CASSRAGTTQETQYF. The CDR3 nucleotides read TGTGCCAGCAGTCGCGCCGGGACGACCCAAGAGACCCAGTACTTC. The chain joins TRBV2 to TRBJ2-5, with D perhaps being TRBD1 or TRBD2 (5 bases each). CDR1 SNHLY and CDR2 FYNNEI come from the germline V gene. The CDR3 totals 15 residues. The V end was cut by 5 bases, the J end by 1 base, with 14 bases between.

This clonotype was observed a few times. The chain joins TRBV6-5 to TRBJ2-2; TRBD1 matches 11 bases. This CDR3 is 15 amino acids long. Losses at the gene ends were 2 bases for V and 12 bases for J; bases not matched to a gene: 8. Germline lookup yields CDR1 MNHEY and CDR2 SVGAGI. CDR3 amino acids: CASSYPGQGGMKLFF. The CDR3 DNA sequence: TGTGCCAGCAGTTACCCGGGACAGGGGGGGATGAAGCTGTTTTTT.

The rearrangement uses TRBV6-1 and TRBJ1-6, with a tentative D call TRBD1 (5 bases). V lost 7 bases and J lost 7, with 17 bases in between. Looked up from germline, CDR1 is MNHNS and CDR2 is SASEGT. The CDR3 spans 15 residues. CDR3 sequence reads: CASINGEGPNSPLHF. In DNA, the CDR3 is TGTGCCAGCATCAACGGGGAGGGACCGAATTCACCCCTCCACTTT.

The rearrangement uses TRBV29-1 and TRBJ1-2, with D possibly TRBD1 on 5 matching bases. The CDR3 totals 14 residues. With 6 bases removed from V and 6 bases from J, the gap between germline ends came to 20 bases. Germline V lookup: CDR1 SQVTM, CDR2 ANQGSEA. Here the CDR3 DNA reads TGCAGCGTCGCGGGGAGGGCACCCAGGGATGGCTACACCTTC. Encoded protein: CSVAGRAPRDGYTF.

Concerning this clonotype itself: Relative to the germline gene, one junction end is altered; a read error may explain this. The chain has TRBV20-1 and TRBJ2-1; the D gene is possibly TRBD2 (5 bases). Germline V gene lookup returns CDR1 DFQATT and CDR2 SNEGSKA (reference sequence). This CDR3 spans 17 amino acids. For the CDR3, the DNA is TGCTGTGCTAGACCACCCTGGGGAGTTACCCCATACAATGAGCAGTTCTTC. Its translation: CCARPPWGVTPYNEQFF.

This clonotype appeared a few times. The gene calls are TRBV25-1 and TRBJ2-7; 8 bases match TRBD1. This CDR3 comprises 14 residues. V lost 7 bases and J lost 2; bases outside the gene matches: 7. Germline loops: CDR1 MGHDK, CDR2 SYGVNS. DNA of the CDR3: TGTGCCAGCACGACCGGGACAGGAGCCTACGAGCAGTACTTC. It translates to CASTTGTGAYEQYF.

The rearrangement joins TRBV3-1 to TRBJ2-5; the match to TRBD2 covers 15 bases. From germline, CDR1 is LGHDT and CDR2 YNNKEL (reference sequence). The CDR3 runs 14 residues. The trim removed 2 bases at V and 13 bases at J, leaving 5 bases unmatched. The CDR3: CASSQPGTSGGRYF. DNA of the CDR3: TGTGCCAGCAGCCAACCAGGGACTAGCGGGGGGAGGTACTTC.

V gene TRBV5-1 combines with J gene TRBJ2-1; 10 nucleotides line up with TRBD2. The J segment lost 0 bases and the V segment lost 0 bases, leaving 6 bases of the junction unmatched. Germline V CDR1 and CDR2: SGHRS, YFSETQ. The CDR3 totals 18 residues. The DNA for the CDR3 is TGCGCCAGCAGCTTGGAAATTGGACTAGCGGACTCCTACAATGAGCAGTTCTTC. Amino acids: CASSLEIGLADSYNEQFF.

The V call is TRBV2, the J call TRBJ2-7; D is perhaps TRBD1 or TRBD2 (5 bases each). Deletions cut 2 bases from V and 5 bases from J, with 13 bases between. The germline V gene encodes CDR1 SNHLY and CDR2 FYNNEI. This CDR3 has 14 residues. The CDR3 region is CASSELGVNNEQYF. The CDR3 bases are TGTGCCAGCAGTGAATTGGGGGTGAACAACGAGCAGTACTTC.

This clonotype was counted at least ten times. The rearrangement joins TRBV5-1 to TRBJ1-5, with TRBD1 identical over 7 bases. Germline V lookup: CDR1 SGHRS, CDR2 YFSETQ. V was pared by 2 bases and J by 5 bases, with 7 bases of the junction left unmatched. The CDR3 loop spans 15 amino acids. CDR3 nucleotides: TGCGCCAGCAGCTTTTTAGGGGGCGAGGATCAGCCCCAGCATTTT. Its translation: CASSFLGGEDQPQHF. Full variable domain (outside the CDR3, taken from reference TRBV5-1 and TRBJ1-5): KAGVTQTPRYLIKTRGQQVTLSCSPISGHRSVSWYQQTPGQGLQFLFEYFSETQRNKGNFPGRFSGRQFSNSRSEMNVSTLELGDSALYLCASSFLGGEDQPQHFGDGTRLSIL.

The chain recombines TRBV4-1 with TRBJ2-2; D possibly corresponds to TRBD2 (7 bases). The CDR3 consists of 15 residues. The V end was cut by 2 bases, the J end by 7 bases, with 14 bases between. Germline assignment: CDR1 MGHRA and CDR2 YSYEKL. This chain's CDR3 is CASSQFAGEGGELFF. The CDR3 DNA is TGCGCCAGCAGCCAATTCGCAGGGGAGGGCGGGGAGCTGTTTTTT.

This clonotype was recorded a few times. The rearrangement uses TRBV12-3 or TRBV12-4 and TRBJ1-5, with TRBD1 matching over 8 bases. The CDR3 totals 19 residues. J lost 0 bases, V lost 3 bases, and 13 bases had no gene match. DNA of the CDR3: TGTGCCAGCAGTTTTGTTAGCAGGGGGCTCCTCATTAGCAATCAGCCCCAGCATTTT. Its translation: CASSFVSRGLLISNQPQHF.

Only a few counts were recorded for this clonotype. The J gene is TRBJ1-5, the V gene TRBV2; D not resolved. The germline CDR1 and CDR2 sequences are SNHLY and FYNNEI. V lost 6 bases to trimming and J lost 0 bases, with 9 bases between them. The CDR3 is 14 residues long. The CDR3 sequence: CASRERYSNQPQHF. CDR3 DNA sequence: TGTGCCAGCAGGGAACGGTATAGCAATCAGCCCCAGCATTTT.

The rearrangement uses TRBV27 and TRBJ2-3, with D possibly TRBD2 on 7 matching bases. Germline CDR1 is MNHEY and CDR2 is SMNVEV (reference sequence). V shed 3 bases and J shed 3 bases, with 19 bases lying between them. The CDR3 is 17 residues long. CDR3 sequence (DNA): TGTGCCAGCAGTTTTCTGGTAACAGGGAGGGGAACAGATACGCAGTATTTT. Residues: CASSFLVTGRGTDTQYF.

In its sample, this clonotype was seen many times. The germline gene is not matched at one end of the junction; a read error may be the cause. The CDR3 loop reads CSAEGQTYTQYF. In DNA form, the CDR3 reads TGCAGCGCTGAAGGACAGACATATACGCAGTATTTT. The V gene is TRBV29-1, the J gene TRBJ2-3; D is perhaps TRBD1 (6 bases). The CDR3 is made up of 12 amino acids. Per germline, CDR1 SQVTM and CDR2 ANQGSEA.

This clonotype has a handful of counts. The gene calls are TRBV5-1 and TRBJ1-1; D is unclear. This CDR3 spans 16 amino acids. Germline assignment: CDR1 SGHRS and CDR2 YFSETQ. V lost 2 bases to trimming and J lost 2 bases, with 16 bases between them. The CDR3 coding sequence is TGCGCCAGCAGCTTAATCTCCACGGGTAGTAACACTGAAGCTTTCTTT. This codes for CASSLISTGSNTEAFF.

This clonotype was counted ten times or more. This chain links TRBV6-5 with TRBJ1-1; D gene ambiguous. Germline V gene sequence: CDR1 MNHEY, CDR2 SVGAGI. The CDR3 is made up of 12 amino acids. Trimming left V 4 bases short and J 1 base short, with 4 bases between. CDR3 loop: CASSWGNTEAFF. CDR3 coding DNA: TGTGCCAGCAGTTGGGGGAACACTGAAGCTTTCTTT.

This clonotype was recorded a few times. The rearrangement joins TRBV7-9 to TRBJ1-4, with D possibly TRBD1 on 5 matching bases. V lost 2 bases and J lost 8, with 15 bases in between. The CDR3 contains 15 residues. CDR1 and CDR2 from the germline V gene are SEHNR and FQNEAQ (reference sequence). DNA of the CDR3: TGTGCCAGCAGCTTACAAGGGACTTTACGGGAAAAACTGTTTTTT. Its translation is CASSLQGTLREKLFF.

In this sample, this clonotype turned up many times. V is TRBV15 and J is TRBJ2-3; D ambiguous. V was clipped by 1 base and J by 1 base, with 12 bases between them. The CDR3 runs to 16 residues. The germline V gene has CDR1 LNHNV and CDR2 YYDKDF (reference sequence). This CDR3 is CATSRGFTPGTDTQYF. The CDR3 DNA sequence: TGTGCCACCAGCAGAGGATTTACCCCCGGCACAGATACGCAGTATTTT.

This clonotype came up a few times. CDR3 in amino acids: CASSLGFVPAGLAGELFF. In nucleotides, the CDR3 is TGTGCCAGCAGCTTAGGATTTGTTCCGGCGGGACTGGCCGGGGAGCTGTTTTTT. The gene calls are TRBV11-2 and TRBJ2-2; tentatively, D is TRBD2 (6 bases). This CDR3 region has 18 residues. The germline V and J ends were trimmed by 1 base and 6 bases, with 21 bases remaining between them. Germline V lookup: CDR1 SGHAT, CDR2 FQNNGV. The full variable domain, completed using reference TRBV11-2 and TRBJ2-2, is EAGVAQSPRYKIIEKRQSVAFWCNPISGHATLYWYQQILGQGPKLLIQFQNNGVVDDSQLPKDRFSAERLKGVDSTLKIQPAKLEDSAVYLCASSLGFVPAGLAGELFFGEGSRLTVL.